Listed here is a single T cell receptor (beta chain). Its target is unknown. Germline values: CDR1 SGDLS, CDR2 YYNGEE. The CDR3 loop spans 12 amino acids. It was UMI-labeled 5' RACE by which the TCR beta libraries were made. TCRdb reprocessed the 5' RACE reads, with one entry per CDR3 protein and no DNA. This table lists approximately 7,500 distinct CDR3 sequences. This sample was included in a study of human CD8 memory T cell subsets. Overall study findings and caveats: Unlike effector memory cells, stem-like memory and precursor exhausted T cells displayed similarly high diversity.

The material sequenced was CD8+ T cells from PBMCs. The chain employs TRBV9 and TRBJ2-1; TCRdb calls TRBD2, which cannot be checked without DNA. The TCR was taken from a human donor in good health. CDR3 sequence: CASSVGGSEQFF.